This TCR beta chain was observed in a study of blood T cell repertoires in COVID-19. Assay used: immunoSEQ multiplex PCR; TCRdb lists only in-frame clones, some missing. The table lists about 81,000 clones, about 88% of them singletons. The CDR3 sequence is 15 residues long. The V gene lost 1 base and the J gene lost 2 bases, with 10 bases spanning the gap. Per the germline V gene, CDR1 is SGHNT and CDR2 is YENEEA. This receptor was taken from a man between 65 and 79 years old with active or convalescent COVID-19. The specimen was peripheral blood. The chain has TRBV11-3 and TRBJ2-3; D is ambiguous. The CDR3 sequence is CASSLGLEPTDTQYF. The CDR3, as DNA: TGTGCCAGCAGCTTAGGACTGGAACCCACAGATACGCAGTATTTT.